The rows below give T cell receptor beta chains drawn from one sample of a study of T-cell reconstitution after alpha-beta-depleted transplantation in children. MiXCR, applied by TCRdb to the PCR reads, yields one record per CDR3 protein. The sample lists 95,000 to 150,000 distinct CDR3 sequences; about 21% were seen once. The sample consisted of PBMCs, mostly from graft donor cells, taken 180 days after TCRalphabeta/CD19-depleted stem cell transplant. These receptors all stem from a male patient aged 2-15 years who had a stem cell transplant for chronic granulomatous disease, so the T cells may come from the graft donor. The CDR3 runs from the conserved cysteine through the conserved F or W. D genes are given only for firm matches. Rows may omit the clone size; those that give it use once, few, many or a size class.

TRBV20-1	many	TRBJ2-3	-	CSARVGRTGLVTQYF	TGCAGTGCTAGAGTCGGGAGAACAGGTTTGGTTACGCAGTATTTT
TRBV5-5	-	TRBJ2-1	-	CASSGYNRVYEQFF	TGTGCCAGCAGCGGCTACAACAGGGTCTATGAGCAGTTCTTC
TRBV12-3/TRBV12-4	many	TRBJ1-3	-	CASSFQMAGSLRNTIYF	TGTGCCAGCAGTTTCCAAATGGCCGGCTCTCTTCGAAACACCATATATTTT
TRBV20-1	-	TRBJ2-7	TRBD2	CSAVAGGVSYEQYF	TGCAGTGCTGTAGCGGGAGGCGTCTCCTACGAGCAGTACTTC
TRBV27	medium-sized	TRBJ1-1	-	CASSGRSGTEAFF	TGTGCCAGCAGTGGAAGGAGTGGCACTGAAGCTTTCTTT
TRBV12-3/TRBV12-4	-	TRBJ2-7	TRBD2	CASSWTSEQYF	TGTGCCAGCAGCTGGACTAGTGAGCAGTACTTC
TRBV20-1	many	TRBJ2-5	-	CSANRAGQETQYF	TGCAGTGCAAACCGAGCGGGACAGGAGACCCAGTACTTC
TRBV25-1	-	TRBJ2-4	-	CASSERRRDIQYF	TGTGCCAGCAGTGAACGACGTAGGGACATTCAGTACTTC
TRBV12-3/TRBV12-4	few	TRBJ2-3	-	CASTAGLLLDTQYF	TGTGCCAGCACCGCCGGACTCCTCCTAGATACGCAGTATTTT
TRBV27	-	TRBJ2-3	-	CASTLLPLTDTQYF	TGTGCCAGCACGCTGTTGCCTCTCACAGATACGCAGTATTTT
TRBV5-5	-	TRBJ1-2	-	CASSDTPARSNYGYTF	TGTGCCAGCAGCGATACTCCGGCGCGGTCCAACTATGGCTACACCTTC
TRBV20-1	few	TRBJ2-4	-	CSAGHRGPANIQYF	TGCAGTGCTGGACATCGAGGCCCCGCAAACATTCAGTACTTC
TRBV10-3	few	TRBJ2-5	-	CAISRTEETQYF	TGTGCCATCTCAAGAACGGAAGAGACCCAGTACTTC
TRBV20-1	many	TRBJ2-1	-	CSARVSGVYNEQFF	TGCAGTGCTAGAGTCTCGGGAGTTTACAATGAGCAGTTCTTC
TRBV5-5	-	TRBJ1-1	-	CASTLLYTNTEAFF	TGTGCCAGCACCTTGCTCTACACTAACACTGAAGCTTTCTTT
TRBV20-1	-	TRBJ1-3	TRBD1	CSAANRDRVASIYF	TGCAGTGCTGCGAACCGGGACAGGGTAGCGTCCATATATTTT
TRBV10-3	many	TRBJ2-3	-	CAIRRTRTNVDTQYF	TGTGCCATCAGGAGGACACGGACCAATGTGGATACGCAGTATTTT
TRBV7-7	-	TRBJ2-7	-	CASSAHLAGEQYF	TGTGCTAGCAGCGCCCACCTAGCTGGAGAGCAGTACTTC
TRBV12-3/TRBV12-4	many	TRBJ1-5	-	CASSPGKYGGQLRPQHF	TGTGCCAGCAGTCCCGGAAAATATGGGGGCCAGTTACGGCCCCAGCATTTT
TRBV25-1	many	TRBJ1-2	-	CASSTGYYGYTF	TGTGCCAGCAGTACAGGGTACTATGGCTACACCTTC
TRBV12-3/TRBV12-4	-	TRBJ2-1	TRBD1	CASSLFTGAADEQFF	TGTGCCAGCAGTTTATTTACAGGGGCCGCCGATGAGCAGTTCTTC
TRBV4-3	many	TRBJ2-1	-	CASSQEVLTDAYNEQFF	TGCGCCAGCAGCCAAGAGGTGCTGACGGATGCATACAATGAGCAGTTCTTC
TRBV12-3/TRBV12-4	-	TRBJ2-1	-	CASSCPWDGNEQFF	TGTGCCAGCAGTTGCCCCTGGGACGGCAATGAGCAGTTCTTC